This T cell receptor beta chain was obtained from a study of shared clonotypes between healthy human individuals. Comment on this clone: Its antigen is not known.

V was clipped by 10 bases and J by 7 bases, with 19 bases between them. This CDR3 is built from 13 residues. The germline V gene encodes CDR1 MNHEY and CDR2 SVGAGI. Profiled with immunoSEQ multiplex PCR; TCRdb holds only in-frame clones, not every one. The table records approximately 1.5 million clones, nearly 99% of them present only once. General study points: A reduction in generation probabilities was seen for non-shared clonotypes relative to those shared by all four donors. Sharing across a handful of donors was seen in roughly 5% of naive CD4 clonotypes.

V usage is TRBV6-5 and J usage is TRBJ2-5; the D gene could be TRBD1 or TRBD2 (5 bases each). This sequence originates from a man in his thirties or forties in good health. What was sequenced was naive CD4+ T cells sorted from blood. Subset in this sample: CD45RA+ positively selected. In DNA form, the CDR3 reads TGTGCCACGAGGGAGCAGGTGAGGGGGACCCAGTACTTC. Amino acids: CATREQVRGTQYF.